This record concerns one TCR beta chain sequence. This entry is derived from a study of cytomegalovirus exposure and HLA in healthy donors. Here immunoSEQ multiplex PCR was the method, and the copy in TCRdb shows in-frame clones only, minus some. Here the sample spans about 90,000 clones, approximately 88% being singletons. These donors were members of the approximately 110-subject validation cohort, a group separate from the approximately 670-subject first cohort. The source is a woman in her late teens or twenties in good health and CMV-seropositive. The sequenced material came from PBMCs.

The DNA of the CDR3 is TGTGCCAGCAGTGAGGGACACGCGGGTGAAAAACTGTTTTTT. This encodes CASSEGHAGEKLFF. The gene calls are TRBV2 and TRBJ1-4; possible D gene TRBD1, 6 bases. The CDR3 consists of 14 residues. With 3 bases removed from V and 7 bases from J, the gap between germline ends came to 12 bases. Germline-derived CDR1 and CDR2 are SNHLY and FYNNEI.